This T cell receptor (beta chain) was identified during a study of cytomegalovirus exposure and HLA in healthy donors. The wider study: The 100 to 150 validation repertoires, a later analysis reported, used the same platform as the approximately 730 repertoires from the first cohort.

Study observations and caveats: There were some 150 TCR beta chains listed as cytomegalovirus-associated.

The assay was immunoSEQ multiplex PCR, and TCRdb's table has in-frame clones only and misses some. The sample lists 180,000 or so clones, more than 65% occurring once. The sample holds one count of this clone. Its antigen is unidentified. CDR3 length equals 14 residues. V lost 5 bases to trimming and J lost 3 bases; unmatched junction nucleotides: 7. Germline V lookup: CDR1 MDHEN, CDR2 SYDVKM. This chain connects TRBV28 to TRBJ2-7; TRBD2 matches at 7 bases. Sequencing used PBMCs. This receptor was taken from a woman in her twenties or thirties in good health and CMV-seropositive. CDR3 nucleotides: TGTGCCAGCAGTGATACTAGCGCGAACTACGAGCAGTACTTC. Protein: CASSDTSANYEQYF.